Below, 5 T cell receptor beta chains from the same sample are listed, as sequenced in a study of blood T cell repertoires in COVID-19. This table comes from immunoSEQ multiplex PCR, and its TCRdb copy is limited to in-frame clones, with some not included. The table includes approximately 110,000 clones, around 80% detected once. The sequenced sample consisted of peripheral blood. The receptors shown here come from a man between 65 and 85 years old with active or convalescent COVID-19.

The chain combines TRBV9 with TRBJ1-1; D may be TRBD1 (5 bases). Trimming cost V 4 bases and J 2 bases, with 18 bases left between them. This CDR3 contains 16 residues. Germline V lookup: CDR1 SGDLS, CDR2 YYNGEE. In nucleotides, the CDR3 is TGTGCCAGCAGCTCCCCCGGGGGAGGCGCCAACACTGAAGCTTTCTTT. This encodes CASSSPGGGANTEAFF.

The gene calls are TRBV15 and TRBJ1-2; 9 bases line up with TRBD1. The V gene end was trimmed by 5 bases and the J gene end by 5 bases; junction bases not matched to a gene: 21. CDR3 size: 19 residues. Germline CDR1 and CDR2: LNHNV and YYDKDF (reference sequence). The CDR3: CATSGRETTRDRVRYGYTF. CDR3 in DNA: TGTGCCACCAGCGGGAGAGAGACCACCCGGGACAGGGTTAGGTATGGCTACACCTTC.

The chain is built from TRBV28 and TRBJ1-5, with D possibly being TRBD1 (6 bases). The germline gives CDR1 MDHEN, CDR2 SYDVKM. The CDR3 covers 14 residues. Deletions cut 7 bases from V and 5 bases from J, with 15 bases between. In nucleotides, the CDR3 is TGTGCCAGCAAGCCCGGGACACCACATCAGCCCCAGCATTTT. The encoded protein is CASKPGTPHQPQHF.

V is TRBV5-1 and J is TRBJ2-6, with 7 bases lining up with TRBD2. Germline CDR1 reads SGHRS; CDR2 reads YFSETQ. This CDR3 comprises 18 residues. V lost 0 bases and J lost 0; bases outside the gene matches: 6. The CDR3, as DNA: TGCGCCAGCAGCTTGGTGGGAGGGCTGAGCTCTGGGGCCAACGTCCTGACTTTC. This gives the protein CASSLVGGLSSGANVLTF. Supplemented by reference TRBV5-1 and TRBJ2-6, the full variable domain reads KAGVTQTPRYLIKTRGQQVTLSCSPISGHRSVSWYQQTPGQGLQFLFEYFSETQRNKGNFPGRFSGRQFSNSRSEMNVSTLELGDSALYLCASSLVGGLSSGANVLTFGAGSRLTVL.

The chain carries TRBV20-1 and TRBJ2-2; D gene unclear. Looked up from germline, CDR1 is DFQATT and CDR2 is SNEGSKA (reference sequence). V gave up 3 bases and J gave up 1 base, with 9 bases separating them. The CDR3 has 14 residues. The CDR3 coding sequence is TGCAGTGCTAGTTACAAAAGGAACACCGGGGAGCTGTTTTTT. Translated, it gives CSASYKRNTGELFF.